This TCR beta chain was observed in a study of identifying expanded T cells in peripheral blood. This CDR3 contains 14 residues. Unmatched junction bases numbered 3, after V lost 5 bases and J lost 4 bases. Germline V lookup: CDR1 LNHDA, CDR2 SQIVND (reference sequence). General study findings and limits: Differentially abundant clones: 1 to 1.5 between replicates, roughly 16 at approximately 14 days, more than 18 at four. Two-week clone count variance significantly increased as total template count grew.

In regard to this clone: Its antigen is as yet unknown.

Healthy donors had no documented immune events, such as infections, while sampled. Only in-frame clones appear in the TCRdb table, and some are missing; sequencing was by immunoSEQ multiplex PCR. This table has tens of thousands of clones, approximately 85% appearing once. J is TRBJ2-5 and V is TRBV19; 11 bases are shared with TRBD2. The receptor comes from a person aged 18 to 70 in good health. The source material was blood. CDR3: CASSGTSGRETQYF. The CDR3 DNA is TGTGCCAGTAGTGGAACTAGCGGGAGAGAGACCCAGTACTTC.